The 19 T cell receptor beta chains presented below share a single source sample, sequenced in a study of blood T cell repertoires in COVID-19. Clones were read by immunoSEQ multiplex PCR, and TCRdb kept only the in-frame ones, dropping some. Of some 150,000 clones listed, about 87% were seen once; the top ten hold 8% to 13%. What was sequenced was peripheral blood. The receptors here all came from a woman of 80 years or more with acute or convalescent COVID-19.

This clone was recorded only once. The chain employs TRBV29-1 and TRBJ1-2, with no clear D. Germline V gives CDR1 SQVTM, CDR2 ANQGSEA. The CDR3 has 13 residues. The V and J ends lost 4 bases and 7 bases respectively, with 16 bases between them. The CDR3 DNA is TGCAGCGTTGTTAGCTGGACCGAGGGTGGCTACACCTTC. It specifies CSVVSWTEGGYTF.

The rearrangement uses TRBV2 and TRBJ2-5, with 9 bases lining up with TRBD1. Germline CDR1 and CDR2: SNHLY and FYNNEI. The CDR3 totals 16 residues. With V trimmed by 3 bases and J by 0 bases, 5 bases remained unmatched. This chain's CDR3 is CASSDETGGYQETQYF. In DNA form, the CDR3 reads TGTGCCAGCAGTGATGAGACAGGGGGGTACCAAGAGACCCAGTACTTC.

A remark on this clone: Relative to the germline gene, one junction end is altered; a read error may explain this. The chain has TRBV30 and TRBJ1-5; 11 bases map to TRBD1. There are 13 residues in the CDR3. Germline V gene data show CDR1 as GTSNPN and CDR2 as SVGIG (reference sequence). CDR3 nucleotides: TGTGCCTGGAGTGAGGACAGGGGGCAGCCCCAACATTTT. This codes for CAWSEDRGQPQHF.

This chain uses TRBV9 with TRBJ1-4, with 10 positions matching TRBD1. Germline CDR1 and CDR2: SGDLS and YYNGEE. This CDR3 is built from 15 residues. Trimming cost V 0 bases and J 7 bases; bases outside gene matches: 3. This CDR3 is CASSVGGTGAEKLFF. CDR3 nucleotides: TGTGCCAGCAGCGTAGGGGGGACAGGGGCTGAAAAACTGTTTTTT.

The chain links TRBV19 to TRBJ1-1; no clear D. Deletions cut 1 base from V and 5 bases from J, with 14 bases between. The CDR3 extends over 15 amino acids. In germline, CDR1 is LNHDA, CDR2 SQIVND (reference sequence). CDR3 in DNA: TGTGCCAGTAGTATAGTGATGGTCCACGGGACTGAAGCTTTCTTT. The encoded protein is CASSIVMVHGTEAFF.

CDR3 coding DNA: TGTGCCAGCAGTGGAGGGACAGGGGCCTTCTACGAGCAGTACTTC. Amino acids: CASSGGTGAFYEQYF. This chain links TRBV2 with TRBJ2-7, with TRBD1 matching over 10 bases. The trim removed 4 bases at V and 3 bases at J, leaving 6 bases unmatched. The CDR3 totals 15 residues. Germline loops: CDR1 SNHLY, CDR2 FYNNEI. Together with reference TRBV2 and TRBJ2-7, the CDR3 gives the full variable domain: EPEVTQTPSHQVTQMGQEVILRCVPISNHLYFYWYRQILGQKVEFLVSFYNNEISEKSEIFDDQFSVERPDGSNFTLKIRSTKLEDSAMYFCASSGGTGAFYEQYFGPGTRLTVT.

The chain combines TRBV5-1 with TRBJ2-3; D ambiguous. V lost 6 bases to trimming and J lost 2 bases, with 10 bases between them. Per the germline V gene, CDR1 is SGHRS and CDR2 is YFSETQ. The CDR3 is made up of 13 amino acids. As DNA, the CDR3 is TGCGCCAGCATGAGAGGCTTCACAGATACGCAGTATTTT. Its translation: CASMRGFTDTQYF.

The rearrangement uses TRBV4-3 and TRBJ1-6; 8 bases are shared with TRBD1. This CDR3 is 16 amino acids long. Germline V lookup: CDR1 LGHNA, CDR2 YSLEER. With 1 base clipped from V and 6 bases from J, the junction kept 5 bases outside the gene matches. CDR3: CASSQGTGRSNSPLHF. In nucleotides, the CDR3 is TGCGCCAGCAGCCAAGGGACAGGGCGGAGTAATTCACCCCTCCACTTT.

This chain connects TRBV2 to TRBJ2-5; possibly TRBD2 for D (7 bases). The V gene lost 4 bases and the J gene lost 5 bases, with 26 bases spanning the gap. The V gene's germline CDR1 is SNHLY and CDR2 FYNNEI. The CDR3 sequence is 18 residues long. CDR3 DNA: TGTGCCAGCAGTGTAGGACTAAGAACGGGGGGCCGGGGGGAGACCCAGTACTTC. This translates into CASSVGLRTGGRGETQYF.

The chain links TRBV24-1 to TRBJ2-5, with 7 bases lining up with TRBD1. The V and J ends lost 5 bases and 5 bases, in that order; junction bases with no gene match: 4. The CDR3 runs 13 residues. Germline V gives CDR1 KGHDR, CDR2 SFDVKD. The CDR3 loop reads CATSGQGDETQYF. CDR3 in DNA: TGTGCCACCAGTGGACAGGGAGACGAGACCCAGTACTTC.

The chain links TRBV2 to TRBJ1-6, with D hard to call. Trimming cost V 3 bases and J 6 bases, with 3 bases left between them. The CDR3 contains 12 residues. The V gene's germline CDR1 is SNHLY and CDR2 FYNNEI. The CDR3 reads CASSDGNSPLHF. For the CDR3, the DNA is TGTGCCAGCAGTGACGGTAATTCACCCCTCCACTTT.

The gene calls are TRBV3-1 (or the pseudogene TRBV3-2) and TRBJ2-1, with 8 bases fitting TRBD2. The germline V gene encodes CDR1 LGHDT and CDR2 YNNKEL (reference sequence). The CDR3 length is 13 residues. The V gene end was trimmed by 4 bases and the J gene end by 8 bases; junction bases not matched to a gene: 4. CDR3 amino acids: CASSPGLEDEQFF. CDR3 nucleotides: TGTGCCAGCAGCCCGGGACTAGAGGATGAGCAGTTCTTC.

J is TRBJ1-2 and V is TRBV27, with 11 nucleotides matching TRBD1. The CDR3 loop spans 17 amino acids. The V segment lost 3 bases and the J segment 2 bases; nucleotides outside the gene matches: 8. CDR1 is MNHEY and CDR2 is SMNVEV in the germline V gene (reference sequence). The CDR3: CASSLRTGGGRNYGYTF. The CDR3 DNA reads TGTGCCAGCAGTTTGAGGACAGGGGGCGGAAGGAACTATGGCTACACCTTC.

The CDR3 loop reads CASSIPRDNPNYGYTF. The CDR3 DNA reads as TGTGCCAGTAGTATACCTAGGGACAACCCTAACTATGGCTACACCTTC. The gene calls are TRBV19 and TRBJ1-2, with D possibly being TRBD1 (6 bases). The CDR3 length is 16 residues. Trimming took off 2 bases at V and 0 bases at J, with 13 bases between the two ends. From germline, CDR1 is LNHDA and CDR2 SQIVND (reference sequence).

The chain recombines TRBV5-1 with TRBJ2-7; TRBD1 might be the D (6 bases). CDR3 length equals 14 residues. V was trimmed by 0 bases and J by 3 bases, leaving 10 bases between them. Germline assignment: CDR1 SGHRS and CDR2 YFSETQ. CDR3 sequence (DNA): TGCGCCAGCAGCTTGGATGCAGGGGACTACGAGCAGTACTTC. It translates to CASSLDAGDYEQYF.

This clone was counted a single time. The chain carries TRBV7-9 and TRBJ1-1, with 9 bases matching TRBD1. Unmatched junction bases numbered 2, after V lost 4 bases and J lost 2 bases. CDR3 size: 14 residues. Germline CDR1 and CDR2: SEHNR and FQNEAQ (reference sequence). The CDR3 DNA follows: TGTGCCAGCAGCTGGGGACAGGGCAACACTGAAGCTTTCTTT. Protein: CASSWGQGNTEAFF.

V and J are TRBV4-1 and TRBJ2-3, with 10 bases aligning to TRBD2. The CDR3 runs 15 residues. Germline V gene lookup returns CDR1 MGHRA and CDR2 YSYEKL. The V and J ends lost 5 bases and 4 bases, in that order; junction bases with no gene match: 6. DNA of the CDR3: TGCGCCAGCAGCTCAGCGGGGGGGAGGCCAGATACGCAGTATTTT. The encoded protein is CASSSAGGRPDTQYF.

The chain carries TRBV5-1 and TRBJ2-1, with a weak D call TRBD2 (6 bases). Trimming pared 0 bases from V and 0 bases from J, leaving 10 bases between. In germline, CDR1 is SGHRS, CDR2 YFSETQ. This CDR3 comprises 16 residues. The CDR3: CASSLGGGDSYNEQFF. CDR3 in DNA: TGCGCCAGCAGCTTGGGTGGCGGGGACTCCTACAATGAGCAGTTCTTC.

This chain connects TRBV5-1 to TRBJ1-1; the D gene is possibly TRBD1 (6 bases). Trimming left V 3 bases short and J 1 base short, with 10 bases between. The CDR3 totals 14 residues. Looked up from germline, CDR1 is SGHRS and CDR2 is YFSETQ. CDR3 amino acids: CASSSLQGNTEAFF. CDR3 DNA sequence: TGCGCCAGCAGCTCCTTACAGGGGAACACTGAAGCTTTCTTT.